These 21 T cell receptor beta chains share one sample of origin, sequenced in a study of identical twins. TCRdb re-called the 5' RACE reads through MiXCR, storing one row per CDR3 protein. The sample holds a few hundred thousand distinct CDR3 sequences, less than 20% seen once. Input material: naive T cells sorted from blood. The receptors here all came from a man aged 50 to 60 in good health.

This clonotype was observed a few times. The chain recombines TRBV27 with TRBJ2-7; 10 positions agree with TRBD1. The germline gives CDR1 MNHEY, CDR2 SMNVEV (reference sequence). Trimming at V came to 7 bases and at J to 6 bases, leaving 9 bases not matched to a gene. This CDR3 is 14 amino acids long. CDR3 sequence: CASKTGTGVGEQYF. Here the CDR3 DNA reads TGTGCCAGCAAAACCGGGACAGGGGTGGGCGAGCAGTACTTC.

This clonotype appeared many times. V gene TRBV20-1 combines with J gene TRBJ2-3, with no clear D. Germline V CDR1 and CDR2: DFQATT, SNEGSKA (reference sequence). The CDR3 runs to 13 residues. The ends were cut back, 7 bases at V and 6 bases at J, with 17 bases in the middle. The DNA of the CDR3 is TGCAGTGTTACTACCCGAGAAGTGGATACGCAGTATTTT. Translating it yields CSVTTREVDTQYF.

This clonotype was counted a few times. The rearrangement uses TRBV7-9 and TRBJ2-1; 11 bases fit TRBD2. The CDR3 spans 16 residues. Germline V gene lookup returns CDR1 SEHNR and CDR2 FQNEAQ (reference sequence). After removal of 2 bases from V and 6 bases from J, the junction contained 6 bases not matched to a gene. The CDR3 spells CASSLPSGLAANEQFF. CDR3 bases: TGTGCCAGCAGCTTACCCTCGGGACTAGCGGCCAATGAGCAGTTCTTC. Full variable domain (missing parts from reference TRBV7-9 and TRBJ2-1): DTGVSQNPRHKITKRGQNVTFRCDPISEHNRLYWYRQTLGQGPEFLTYFQNEAQLEKSRLLSDRFSAERPKGSFSTLEIQRTEQGDSAMYLCASSLPSGLAANEQFFGPGTRLTVL.

This chain uses TRBV4-2 with TRBJ2-1, with TRBD2 as a possible D gene (6 bases). Per the germline V gene, CDR1 is LGHNA and CDR2 is YNFKEQ. This CDR3 is built from 17 residues. V was shortened by 8 bases and J by 9 bases, with 29 bases between the two germline ends. In DNA, the CDR3 is TGTGCCAGCGGGGCCCAAATGGACGGGAGTGGACTGGTTGAGCAGTTCTTC. Residues: CASGAQMDGSGLVEQFF.

At least ten counts were recorded for this clonotype. The V and J genes are TRBV3-1 and TRBJ1-2; TRBD1 matches 7 bases. The V segment lost 2 bases and the J segment 3 bases; nucleotides outside the gene matches: 6. This CDR3 is built from 15 residues. Germline V gives CDR1 LGHDT, CDR2 YNNKEL (reference sequence). CDR3 DNA: TGTGCCAGCAGCCAATGGAATGGACAGGACTATGGCTACACCTTC. Translated, it gives CASSQWNGQDYGYTF.

This clonotype has a count of ten or more. The V and J genes are TRBV28 and TRBJ2-1, with 10 bases aligning to TRBD1. This CDR3 has 15 amino acids. J was trimmed by 9 bases and V by 1 base; bases with no gene match: 6. CDR1 is MDHEN, CDR2 SYDVKM, per germline. The CDR3 reads CASSLLRTGGGEQFF. As DNA, the CDR3 is TGTGCCAGCAGTTTATTGAGGACAGGGGGAGGTGAGCAGTTCTTC.

This clonotype occurred many times. V gene TRBV2 combines with J gene TRBJ2-7; D possibly corresponds to TRBD1 (6 bases). V gave up 7 bases and J gave up 6 bases, with 10 bases separating them. CDR1 and CDR2 (germline): SNHLY, FYNNEI. The CDR3 extends over 11 amino acids. DNA of the CDR3: TGTGCCAGCAATCAGGACAGCGAGCAGTACTTC. Amino acid sequence: CASNQDSEQYF.

V gene TRBV7-2 combines with J gene TRBJ2-5; 8 bases line up with TRBD1. Germline CDR1 SGHTA, CDR2 FQGNSA. V lost 3 bases and J lost 5; bases outside the gene matches: 5. This CDR3 is built from 14 residues. This CDR3 is CASSLTGDGETQYF. DNA for the CDR3: TGTGCCAGCAGCTTGACAGGGGATGGGGAGACCCAGTACTTC. The variable domain in full, completed from reference TRBV7-2 and TRBJ2-5, reads GAGVSQSPSNKVTEKGKDVELRCDPISGHTALYWYRQSLGQGLEFLIYFQGNSAPDKSGLPSDRFSAERTGGSVSTLTIQRTQQEDSAVYLCASSLTGDGETQYFGPGTRLLVL.

V gene TRBV20-1 combines with J gene TRBJ2-1; 9 nucleotides line up with TRBD2. Germline CDR1 reads DFQATT; CDR2 reads SNEGSKA (reference sequence). The CDR3 consists of 15 residues. Losses at the gene ends were 6 bases for V and 6 bases for J; bases not matched to a gene: 12. CDR3 in DNA: TGCAGTGCCCCCCCCGCTAGCGGGGTGGGCAATGAGCAGTTCTTC. Protein product: CSAPPASGVGNEQFF.

This clonotype was seen a few times. CDR3 coding DNA: TGTGCCAGCAGCTCTGAGGGACAGCCCTACGAGCAGTACTTC. The encoded protein is CASSSEGQPYEQYF. The V call is TRBV7-6, the J call TRBJ2-7, with TRBD1 matching over 7 bases. Unmatched junction bases numbered 5, after V lost 4 bases and J lost 2 bases. This CDR3 has 14 residues. Germline CDR1 reads SGHVS; CDR2 reads FNYEAQ.

The CDR3 region is CASSVRAGSPYEQYF. CDR3 nucleotide sequence: TGTGCCAGCAGCGTAAGAGCGGGAAGCCCCTACGAGCAGTACTTC. The chain couples TRBV9 to TRBJ2-7; the match to TRBD2 covers 7 bases. Trimming cost V 1 base and J 2 bases; bases outside gene matches: 6. The CDR3 extends over 15 amino acids. Germline CDR1 and CDR2: SGDLS and YYNGEE.

The chain combines TRBV28 with TRBJ2-7; 10 positions match TRBD2. This CDR3 has 16 amino acids. Germline lookup yields CDR1 MDHEN and CDR2 SYDVKM. Germline trimming cut 3 bases from V and 1 base from J; bases unmatched to any gene: 6. The CDR3 is CASSFLWTSGSYEQYF. Written as DNA, the CDR3 is TGTGCCAGCAGTTTCTTATGGACTAGCGGTTCCTACGAGCAGTACTTC.

The V call is TRBV4-2, the J call TRBJ2-2; 15 positions match TRBD2. J was trimmed by 1 base and V by 0 bases; bases with no gene match: 9. The CDR3 covers 21 residues. Germline V gene lookup returns CDR1 LGHNA and CDR2 YNFKEQ. CDR3 sequence reads: CASSQDLSGLAGGRNTGELFF. CDR3 coding DNA: TGTGCCAGCAGCCAAGATCTATCGGGACTAGCGGGGGGTAGGAACACCGGGGAGCTGTTTTTT.

This clonotype has just a few counts. V usage is TRBV29-1 and J usage is TRBJ2-2; D might be TRBD1 or TRBD2, each matching 5 bases. V was trimmed by 0 bases and J by 0 bases, leaving 14 bases between them. CDR1 SQVTM and CDR2 ANQGSEA come from the germline V gene. This CDR3 spans 17 amino acids. CDR3 loop: CSVEDQGELPNTGELFF. CDR3 nucleotides: TGCAGCGTTGAAGATCAAGGGGAGCTCCCGAACACCGGGGAGCTGTTTTTT.

This sequence joins TRBV10-3 and TRBJ2-3; 10 bases agree with TRBD1. Trimming cost V 2 bases and J 3 bases; bases outside gene matches: 2. Germline V gives CDR1 ENHRY, CDR2 SYGVKD. This CDR3 comprises 15 residues. Here the CDR3 DNA reads TGTGCCATCAGTGAGGTGGGACAGGGGACAGATACGCAGTATTTT. Translation: CAISEVGQGTDTQYF.

In this sample, this clonotype turned up many times. The chain joins TRBV6-1 to TRBJ1-1; D not resolved. V was pared by 8 bases and J by 0 bases, with 13 bases between. In germline, CDR1 is MNHNS, CDR2 SASEGT. The CDR3 length is 14 residues. This CDR3 reads CASGGHRLNTEAFF. CDR3 DNA: TGTGCCAGCGGCGGTCACAGACTGAACACTGAAGCTTTCTTT.

This clonotype was detected only a few times. The gene calls are TRBV6-2 or TRBV6-3 and TRBJ1-5, with 10 bases aligning to TRBD1. This CDR3 spans 17 amino acids. Germline CDR1 reads MNHEY; CDR2 reads SVGEGT. V shed 4 bases and J 0 bases; nucleotides not matched to a gene: 6. CDR3 coding DNA: TGTGCCAGCAGTTGGGACAGGGGAGGCTATAGCAATCAGCCCCAGCATTTT. It specifies CASSWDRGGYSNQPQHF.

This clonotype occurred a few times. This chain uses TRBV19 with TRBJ2-3; D may match TRBD1 or TRBD2 (5 bases each). This CDR3 is 15 amino acids long. CDR1 is LNHDA and CDR2 is SQIVND in the germline V gene (reference sequence). V gave up 5 bases and J gave up 2 bases, with 14 bases separating them. For the CDR3, the DNA is TGTGCCAGTAGTGCTCCGGGACGGATCACAGATACGCAGTATTTT. Translation: CASSAPGRITDTQYF.

This clonotype was counted at least ten times. CDR3 region: CASGFGGGQPQHF. In DNA, the CDR3 is TGTGCTAGTGGTTTTGGGGGCGGTCAGCCCCAGCATTTT. V gene TRBV12-5 combines with J gene TRBJ1-5, with a weak D call TRBD1 (6 bases). Germline CDR1 and CDR2: LGHNT and FRNRAP. V lost 3 bases, J lost 6 bases, and 9 bases lay in between. CDR3 length: 13 residues.

There are many counts of this clonotype. This chain joins TRBV3-1 and TRBJ2-2; D unresolved. V was clipped by 1 base and J by 5 bases, with 11 bases between them. The CDR3 is made up of 15 amino acids. CDR1 LGHDT and CDR2 YNNKEL come from the germline V gene (reference sequence). The CDR3: CASSQGWFGTGELFF. The CDR3 DNA follows: TGTGCCAGCAGCCAAGGGTGGTTCGGGACCGGGGAGCTGTTTTTT.

J is TRBJ1-2 and V is TRBV7-2, with D possibly TRBD1 on 6 matching bases. From germline, CDR1 is SGHTA and CDR2 FQGNSA. The CDR3 loop spans 16 amino acids. V lost 5 bases and J 2 bases, leaving 18 bases between the germline ends. The CDR3 reads CASSPRIGGLNYGYTF. The CDR3 DNA follows: TGTGCCAGCAGCCCGCGGATTGGGGGGCTGAACTATGGCTACACCTTC.